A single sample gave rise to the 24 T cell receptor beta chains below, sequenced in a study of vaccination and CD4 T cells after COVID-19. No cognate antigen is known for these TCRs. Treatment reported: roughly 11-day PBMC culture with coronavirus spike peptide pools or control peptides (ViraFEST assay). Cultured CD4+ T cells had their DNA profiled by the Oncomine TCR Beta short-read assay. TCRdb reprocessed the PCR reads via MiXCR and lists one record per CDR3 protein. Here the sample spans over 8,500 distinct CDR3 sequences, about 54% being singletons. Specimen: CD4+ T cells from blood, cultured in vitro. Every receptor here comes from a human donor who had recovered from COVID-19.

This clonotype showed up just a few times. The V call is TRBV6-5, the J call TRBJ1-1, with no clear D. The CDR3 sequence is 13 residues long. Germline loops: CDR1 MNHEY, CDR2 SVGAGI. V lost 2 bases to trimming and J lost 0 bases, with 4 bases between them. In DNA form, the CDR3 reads TGTGCCAGCAGTTACAACATGAACACTGAAGCTTTCTTT. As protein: CASSYNMNTEAFF.

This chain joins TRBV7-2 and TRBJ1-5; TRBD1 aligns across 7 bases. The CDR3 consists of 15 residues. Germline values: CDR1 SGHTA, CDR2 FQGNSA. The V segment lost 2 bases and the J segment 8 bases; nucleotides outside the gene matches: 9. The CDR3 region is CASSLTRGLSEPQHF. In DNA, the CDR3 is TGTGCCAGCAGCTTAACCAGGGGGTTGTCTGAGCCCCAGCATTTT.

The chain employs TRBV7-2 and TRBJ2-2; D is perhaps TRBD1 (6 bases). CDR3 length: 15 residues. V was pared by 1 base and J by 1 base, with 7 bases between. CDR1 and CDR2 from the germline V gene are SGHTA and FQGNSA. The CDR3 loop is CASSLGQVNTGELFF. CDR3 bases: TGTGCCAGCAGCTTAGGACAGGTGAACACCGGGGAGCTGTTTTTT.

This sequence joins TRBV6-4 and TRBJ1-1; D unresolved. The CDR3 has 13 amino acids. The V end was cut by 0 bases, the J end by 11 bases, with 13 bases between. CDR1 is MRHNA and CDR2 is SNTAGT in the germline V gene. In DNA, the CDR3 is TGTGCCAGCAGTGACTCAAGGGAGCGGAGGGCTTTCTTT. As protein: CASSDSRERRAFF.

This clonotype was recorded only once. The CDR3 is CASSLGTGSSYNEQFF. The DNA for the CDR3 is TGTGCCAGCAGCTTGGGCACGGGCAGCTCCTACAATGAGCAGTTCTTC. This sequence joins TRBV11-2 and TRBJ2-1, with no clear D. Germline V CDR1 and CDR2: SGHAT, FQNNGV. Trimming removed 3 bases from V and 0 bases from J, with 12 bases in between. The CDR3 extends over 16 amino acids.

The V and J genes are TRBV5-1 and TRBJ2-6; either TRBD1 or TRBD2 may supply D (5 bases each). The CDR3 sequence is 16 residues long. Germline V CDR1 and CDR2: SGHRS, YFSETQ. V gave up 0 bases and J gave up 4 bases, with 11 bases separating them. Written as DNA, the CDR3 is TGCGCCAGCAGCTTGGACGGGGCAGGGGGGGCCAACGTCCTGACTTTC. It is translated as CASSLDGAGGANVLTF.

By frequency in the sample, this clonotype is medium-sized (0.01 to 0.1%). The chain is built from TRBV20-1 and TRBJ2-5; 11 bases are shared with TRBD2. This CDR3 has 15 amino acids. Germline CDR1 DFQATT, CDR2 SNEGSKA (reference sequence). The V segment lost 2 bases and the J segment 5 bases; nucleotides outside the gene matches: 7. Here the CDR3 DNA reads TGCAGTGCTAGACCTACTAGCGGGAGTTGGGAGACCCAGTACTTC. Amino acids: CSARPTSGSWETQYF.

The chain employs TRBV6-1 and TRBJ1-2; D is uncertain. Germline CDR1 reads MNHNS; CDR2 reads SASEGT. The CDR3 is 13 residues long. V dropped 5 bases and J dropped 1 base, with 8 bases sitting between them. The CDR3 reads CASSTTDNYGYTF. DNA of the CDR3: TGTGCCAGCAGTACCACAGATAACTATGGCTACACCTTC.

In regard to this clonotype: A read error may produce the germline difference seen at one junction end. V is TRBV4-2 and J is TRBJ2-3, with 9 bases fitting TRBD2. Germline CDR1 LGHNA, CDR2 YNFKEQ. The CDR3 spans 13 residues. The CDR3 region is CASSQEERTSVDF. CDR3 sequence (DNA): TGTGCCAGCAGCCAAGAAGAAAGGACTAGCGTGGATTTT.

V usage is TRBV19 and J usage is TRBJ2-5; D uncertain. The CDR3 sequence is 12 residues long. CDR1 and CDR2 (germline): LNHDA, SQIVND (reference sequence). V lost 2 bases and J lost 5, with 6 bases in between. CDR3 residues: CASSIMEETQYF. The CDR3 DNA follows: TGTGCCAGTAGTATAATGGAGGAGACCCAGTACTTC.

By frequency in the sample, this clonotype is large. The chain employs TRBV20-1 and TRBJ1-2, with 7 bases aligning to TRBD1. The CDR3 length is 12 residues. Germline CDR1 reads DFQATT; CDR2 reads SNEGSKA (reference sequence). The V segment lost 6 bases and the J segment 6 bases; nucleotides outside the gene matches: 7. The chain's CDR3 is CSARTGADGYTF. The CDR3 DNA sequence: TGCAGTGCGAGAACAGGGGCGGATGGCTACACCTTC.

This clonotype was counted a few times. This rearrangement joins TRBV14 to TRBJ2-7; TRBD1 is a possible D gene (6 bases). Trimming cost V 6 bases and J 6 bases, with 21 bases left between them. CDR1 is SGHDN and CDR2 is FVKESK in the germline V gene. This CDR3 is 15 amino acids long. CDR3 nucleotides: TGTGCCAGCAGTCTTCAGAACTTACAGGGACGCGAGCAGTACTTC. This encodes CASSLQNLQGREQYF.

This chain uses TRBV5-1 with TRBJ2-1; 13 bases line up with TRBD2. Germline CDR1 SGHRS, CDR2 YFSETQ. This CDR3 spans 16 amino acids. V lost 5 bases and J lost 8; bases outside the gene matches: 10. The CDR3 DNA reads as TGCGCCAGCAGTGAAACCGGACTAGCGGGAGTTCATGAGCAGTTCTTC. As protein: CASSETGLAGVHEQFF.

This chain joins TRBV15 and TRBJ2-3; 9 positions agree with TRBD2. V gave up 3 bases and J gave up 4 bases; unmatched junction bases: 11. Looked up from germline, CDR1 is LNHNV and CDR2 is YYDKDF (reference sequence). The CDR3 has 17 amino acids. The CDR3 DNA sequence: TGTGCCACCAGCAGTGGTGCGGCGGGAGGGCCGGCAGATACGCAGTATTTT. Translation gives CATSSGAAGGPADTQYF.

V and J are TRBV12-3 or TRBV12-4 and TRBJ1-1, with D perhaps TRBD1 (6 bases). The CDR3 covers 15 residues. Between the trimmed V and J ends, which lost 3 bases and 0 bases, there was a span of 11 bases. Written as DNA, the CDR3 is TGTGCCAGCAGTTTTCCGCAGGGGCTGAACACTGAAGCTTTCTTT. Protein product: CASSFPQGLNTEAFF.

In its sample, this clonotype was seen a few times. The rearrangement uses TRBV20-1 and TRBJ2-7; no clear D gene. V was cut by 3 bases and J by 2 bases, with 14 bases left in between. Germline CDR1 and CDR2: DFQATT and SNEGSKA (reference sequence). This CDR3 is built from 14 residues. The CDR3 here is CSARLSTNTYEQYF. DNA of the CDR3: TGCAGTGCTAGGTTGAGCACAAATACCTACGAGCAGTACTTC.

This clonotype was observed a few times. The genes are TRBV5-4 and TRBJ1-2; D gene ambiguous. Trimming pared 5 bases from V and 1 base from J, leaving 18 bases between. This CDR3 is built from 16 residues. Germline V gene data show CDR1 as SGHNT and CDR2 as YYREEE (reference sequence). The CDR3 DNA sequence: TGTGCCAGCAGAGCTTCGGGAGAGGGAGTTAACTATGGCTACACCTTC. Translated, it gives CASRASGEGVNYGYTF. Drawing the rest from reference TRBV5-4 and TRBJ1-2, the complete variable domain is ETGVTQSPTHLIKTRGQQVTLRCSSQSGHNTVSWYQQALGQGPQFIFQYYREEENGRGNFPPRFSGLQFPNYSSELNVNALELDDSALYLCASRASGEGVNYGYTFGSGTRLTVV.

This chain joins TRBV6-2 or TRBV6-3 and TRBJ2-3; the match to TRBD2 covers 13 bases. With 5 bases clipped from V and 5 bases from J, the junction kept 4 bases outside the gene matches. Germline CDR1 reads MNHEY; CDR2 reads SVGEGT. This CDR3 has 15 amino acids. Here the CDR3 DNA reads TGTGCCAGCAGTCCCCGACTAGCGGGGGGAGATACGCAGTATTTT. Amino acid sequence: CASSPRLAGGDTQYF.

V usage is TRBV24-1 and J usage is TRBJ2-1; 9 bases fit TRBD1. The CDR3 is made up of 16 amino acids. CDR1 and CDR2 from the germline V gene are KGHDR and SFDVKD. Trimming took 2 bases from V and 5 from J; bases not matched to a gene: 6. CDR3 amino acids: CATSDYTGTGNNEQFF. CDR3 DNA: TGTGCCACCAGTGATTATACCGGGACAGGGAACAATGAGCAGTTCTTC.

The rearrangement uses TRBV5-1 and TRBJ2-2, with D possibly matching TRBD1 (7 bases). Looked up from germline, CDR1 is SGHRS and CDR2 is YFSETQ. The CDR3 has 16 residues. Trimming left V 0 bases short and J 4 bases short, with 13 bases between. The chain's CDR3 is CASSLAGRGATGELFF. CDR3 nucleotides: TGCGCCAGCAGCTTGGCGGGCAGGGGGGCCACCGGGGAGCTGTTTTTT.

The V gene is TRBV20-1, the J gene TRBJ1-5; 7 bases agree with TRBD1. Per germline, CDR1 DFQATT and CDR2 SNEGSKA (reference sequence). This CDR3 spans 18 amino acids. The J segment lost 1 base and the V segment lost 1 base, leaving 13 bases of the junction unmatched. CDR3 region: CSARVGTERFISNQPQHF. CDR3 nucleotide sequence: TGCAGTGCTAGAGTTGGGACAGAGAGGTTTATCAGCAATCAGCCCCAGCATTTT.

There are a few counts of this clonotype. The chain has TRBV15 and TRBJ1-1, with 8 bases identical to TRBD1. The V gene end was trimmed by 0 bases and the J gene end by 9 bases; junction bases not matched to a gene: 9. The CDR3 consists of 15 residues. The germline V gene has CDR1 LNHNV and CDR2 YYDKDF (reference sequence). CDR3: CATSREDRAGGKAFF. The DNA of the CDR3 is TGTGCCACCAGCAGAGAGGACAGGGCTGGTGGAAAAGCTTTCTTT.

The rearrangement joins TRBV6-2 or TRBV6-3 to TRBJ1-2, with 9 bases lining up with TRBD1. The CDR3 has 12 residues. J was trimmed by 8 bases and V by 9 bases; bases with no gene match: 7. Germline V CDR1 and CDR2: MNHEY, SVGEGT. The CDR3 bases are TGTGCCAGTTACGGGACAGGGATCGGCTACACCTTC. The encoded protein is CASYGTGIGYTF.

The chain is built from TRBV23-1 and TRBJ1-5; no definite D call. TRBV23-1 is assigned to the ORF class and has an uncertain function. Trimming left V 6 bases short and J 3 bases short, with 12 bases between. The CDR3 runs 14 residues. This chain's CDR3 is CASSPGKDNQPQHF. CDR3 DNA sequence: TGCGCCAGCAGCCCGGGGAAGGACAATCAGCCCCAGCATTTT.